The TCR beta chain under discussion was sequenced for a study of read filtering for tumor transcriptome and immune sequencing. This library used approximately 390 ng RNA and molecular barcoded adaptors spanning alpha/delta and beta/gamma chains. TCRdb reprocessed the reads via MiXCR and lists one record per CDR3 protein. This table holds 60,000 to 75,000 distinct CDR3 sequences, less than 20% found once. The CDR3 length is 15 residues, termini included. In germline, CDR1 is MGHRA, CDR2 YSYEKL. Note on this clonotype: The DNA is omitted, as the CDR3 cannot be located on it reliably, and the CDR3 follows TCRdb's listing.

Sequencing was carried out using a population of CD138-negative cells sorted from bone marrow. The sequence derives from a donor aged 40 or older with multiple myeloma. This sequence joins TRBV4-1 and TRBJ2-7; the table's D call TRBD2 went unverified against the DNA. The CDR3 region is CASSPSTTSSTSGYF.